This entry is about one TCR beta chain. Its matching antigen is unknown. Sequence at one end of the junction differs from germline and may be a read error. This record belongs to a study of metastatic and nonmetastatic thyroid tumors. About the study: Peripheral blood and tumor or nodule samples from malignant and benign thyroid patients were compared. Points from the study as a whole: Significantly higher TCR beta diversity was reportedly seen in malignant thyroid tumors than benign nodules, in blood and tumor.

TCRdb re-analyzed the PCR reads using MiXCR. The sample includes roughly 20,000 clones, 34% of them seen just once. Every patient was untreated before thyroid surgery. The germline V gene has CDR1 SGHVS and CDR2 FNYEAQ. The CDR3 runs to 15 residues. Source material: tumor tissue. The chain recombines TRBV7-6 with TRBJ2-7; maybe TRBD2 (5 bases). This TCR was sampled from a male donor with papillary thyroid cancer or a benign thyroid nodule (not recorded which). Some clones in this sample may be carry-over from other donors' samples. The CDR3 reads CASILAGWTSYEQYF. DNA of the CDR3: TGTGCCAGCATCTTAGCTGGCTGGACTTCCTACGAGCAGTACTTC. Filled out from reference TRBV7-6 and TRBJ2-7, the complete variable domain reads GAGVSQSPRYKVTKRGQDVALRCDPISGHVSLYWYRQALGQGPEFLTYFNYEAQQDKSGLPNDRFSAERPEGSISTLTIQRTEQRDSAMYRCASILAGWTSYEQYFGPGTRLTVT.